Shown below are 4 T cell receptor beta chains from a single sample sequenced in a study of vaccination effects on CD4 cells after COVID-19. Sequencing was performed with immunoSEQ multiplex PCR; in TCRdb, only in-frame clones are kept and a portion is missing. This sample has 70,000 or so clones, with 60% to 85% found just once. Sequencing followed a ViraFEST assay step that expanded antigen-specific CD4+ T cells with viral peptide pools. Culturing for about 9 days preceded CD4+ T cell isolation. Absence of prior SARS-CoV-2 infection characterized the vaccine recipients, who showed negative nucleocapsid antibodies. These receptors have no identified antigens. This sample comprised CD4+ T cells from PBMCs cultured with SARS-CoV-2 spike peptides, obtained before COVID-19 vaccination. The origin of the receptors is a human donor who received a COVID-19 vaccine.

V gene TRBV18 combines with J gene TRBJ1-1; D is uncertain. The V end was cut by 2 bases, the J end by 0 bases, with 4 bases between. The CDR3 loop spans 13 amino acids. CDR1 KGHSH and CDR2 LQKENI come from the germline V gene. CDR3 protein: CASSPGVNTEAFF. For the CDR3, the DNA is TGTGCCAGCTCACCAGGGGTGAACACTGAAGCTTTCTTT.

This clone came up once. The CDR3 region is CASSHSGGSLYV. The DNA of the CDR3 is TGTGCCAGCAGCCACTCAGGGGGCAGTCTGTACGTC. This chain connects TRBV7-9 to TRBJ2-7; 8 bases line up with TRBD1. V lost 5 bases and J lost 12; bases outside the gene matches: 9. The CDR3 is made up of 12 amino acids. Per the germline V gene, CDR1 is SEHNR and CDR2 is FQNEAQ (reference sequence).

The CDR3 loop reads CAWSVHLGGEKLFF. The CDR3 DNA is TGTGCCTGGAGTGTACATCTAGGCGGTGAAAAACTGTTTTTT. The genes are TRBV30 and TRBJ1-4; no clear D gene. CDR3 length equals 14 residues. CDR1 and CDR2 from the germline V gene are GTSNPN and SVGIG (reference sequence). The V end was cut by 0 bases, the J end by 7 bases, with 12 bases between.

V usage is TRBV10-3 and J usage is TRBJ1-6; D remains ambiguous. This CDR3 is built from 13 residues. Trimming stripped 3 bases from V and 10 bases from J, with 10 bases between. Germline V gene sequence: CDR1 ENHRY, CDR2 SYGVKD. The CDR3 region is CAISDSGNSPLHF. The CDR3 bases are TGTGCCATCAGTGATTCGGGGAACTCACCCCTCCACTTT.